This T cell receptor (beta chain) emerged from a study of T cells in Graves' hyperthyroidism and ophthalmopathy. Points from the study as a whole: Most expanded thyroid clonotypes above 0.001 also appeared in blood.

What was amplified from RNA transcripts were TCR beta CDR3 regions. Primed by the HTBI set, a first-round RT-PCR was run on the TCR CDR3. TCRdb used MiXCR to reprocess the multiplex PCR reads, holding one entry per CDR3 protein. The profile shows about 46,000 distinct CDR3 sequences, about 52% of them singletons. Patients between 18 and 65 years old had hyperthyroidism, newly diagnosed and lasting under 2 months. V was cut by 3 bases and J by 8 bases, with 4 bases left in between. There are 11 residues in the CDR3. CDR1 SNHLY and CDR2 FYNNEI come from the germline V gene. A word on this clonotype: What it binds is not known.

The sequenced sample consisted of peripheral blood or thyroid tissue (not recorded which). This TCR was sampled from a woman in her fifties or sixties with Graves' hyperthyroidism. J is TRBJ1-4 and V is TRBV2; D remains ambiguous. CDR3 in amino acids: CASSEGEKLFF. The CDR3 nucleotides read TGTGCCAGCAGTGAGGGGGAAAAACTGTTTTTT.